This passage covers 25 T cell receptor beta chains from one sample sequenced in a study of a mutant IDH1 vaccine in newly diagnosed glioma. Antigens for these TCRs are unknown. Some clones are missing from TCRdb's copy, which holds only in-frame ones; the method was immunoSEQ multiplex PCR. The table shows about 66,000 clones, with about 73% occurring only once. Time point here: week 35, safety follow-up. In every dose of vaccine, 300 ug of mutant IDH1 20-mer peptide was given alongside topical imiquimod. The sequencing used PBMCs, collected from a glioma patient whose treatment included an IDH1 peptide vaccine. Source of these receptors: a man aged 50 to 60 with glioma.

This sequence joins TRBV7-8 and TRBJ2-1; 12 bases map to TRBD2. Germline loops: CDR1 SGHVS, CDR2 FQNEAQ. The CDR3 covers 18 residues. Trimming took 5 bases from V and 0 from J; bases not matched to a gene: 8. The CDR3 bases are TGTGCCAGCAGCCGCCCTAGCGGGGGGGCCAGCTCCTACAATGAGCAGTTCTTC. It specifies CASSRPSGGASSYNEQFF.

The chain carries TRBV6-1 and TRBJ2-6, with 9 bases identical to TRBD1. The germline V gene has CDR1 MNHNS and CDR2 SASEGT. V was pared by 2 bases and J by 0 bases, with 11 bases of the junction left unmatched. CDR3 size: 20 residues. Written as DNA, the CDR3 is TGTGCCAGCAGTGAACCCCTACGGACAGGGGCCCCCTCTGGGGCCAACGTCCTGACTTTC. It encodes CASSEPLRTGAPSGANVLTF.

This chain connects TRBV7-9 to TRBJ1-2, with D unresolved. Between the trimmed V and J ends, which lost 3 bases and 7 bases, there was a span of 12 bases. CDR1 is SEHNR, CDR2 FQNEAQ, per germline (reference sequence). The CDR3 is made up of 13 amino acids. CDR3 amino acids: CASSFGSSSGYTF. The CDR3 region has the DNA TGTGCCAGCAGCTTTGGGTCCTCCAGTGGCTACACCTTC.

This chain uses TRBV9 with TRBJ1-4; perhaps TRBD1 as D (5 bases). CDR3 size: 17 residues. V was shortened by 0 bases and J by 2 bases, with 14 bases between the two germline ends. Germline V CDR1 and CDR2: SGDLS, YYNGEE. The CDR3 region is CASSVGMGRPTNEKLFF. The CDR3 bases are TGTGCCAGCAGCGTAGGCATGGGGCGGCCGACTAATGAAAAACTGTTTTTT.

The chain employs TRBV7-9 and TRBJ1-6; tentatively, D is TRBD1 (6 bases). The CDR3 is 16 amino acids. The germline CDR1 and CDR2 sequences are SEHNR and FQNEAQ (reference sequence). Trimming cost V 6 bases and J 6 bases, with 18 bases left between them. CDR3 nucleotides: TGTGCCAGCAGAAGAGCTGGAGACAGGCTTAATTCACCCCTCCACTTT. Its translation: CASRRAGDRLNSPLHF.

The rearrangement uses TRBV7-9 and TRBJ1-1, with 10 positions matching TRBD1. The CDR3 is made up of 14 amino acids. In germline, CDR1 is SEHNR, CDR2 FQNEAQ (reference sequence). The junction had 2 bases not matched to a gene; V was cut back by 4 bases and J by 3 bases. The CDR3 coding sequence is TGTGCCAGCAGCTCGACAGGGGGCTACACTGAAGCTTTCTTT. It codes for CASSSTGGYTEAFF.

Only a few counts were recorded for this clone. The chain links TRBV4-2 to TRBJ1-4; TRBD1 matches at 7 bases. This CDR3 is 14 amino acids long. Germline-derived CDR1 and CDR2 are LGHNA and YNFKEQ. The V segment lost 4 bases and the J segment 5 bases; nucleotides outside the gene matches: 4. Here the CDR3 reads CASSPGTENEKLFF. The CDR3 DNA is TGTGCCAGCAGCCCCGGGACAGAGAATGAAAAACTGTTTTTT.

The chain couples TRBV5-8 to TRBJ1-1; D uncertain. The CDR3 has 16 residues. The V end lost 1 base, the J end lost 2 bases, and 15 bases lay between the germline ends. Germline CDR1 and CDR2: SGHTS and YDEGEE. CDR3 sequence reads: CASSLLVSKDNTEAFF. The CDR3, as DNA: TGTGCCAGCAGCTTGTTGGTTAGTAAGGATAACACTGAAGCTTTCTTT.

CDR3 in amino acids: CASRKPGGANYGYTF. In nucleotides, the CDR3 is TGTGCCAGCAGAAAACCCGGGGGAGCCAACTATGGCTACACCTTC. This sequence joins TRBV6-1 and TRBJ1-2, with TRBD1 as a possible D gene (5 bases). The CDR3 covers 15 residues. Per germline, CDR1 MNHNS and CDR2 SASEGT. V gave up 6 bases and J gave up 2 bases, with 16 bases separating them.

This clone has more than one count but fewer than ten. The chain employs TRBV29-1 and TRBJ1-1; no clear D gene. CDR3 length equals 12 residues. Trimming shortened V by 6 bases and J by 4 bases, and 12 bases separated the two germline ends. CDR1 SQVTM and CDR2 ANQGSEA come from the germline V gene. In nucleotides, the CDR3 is TGCAGCGTGGTTTCCATGGGCACTGAAGCTTTCTTT. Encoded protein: CSVVSMGTEAFF.

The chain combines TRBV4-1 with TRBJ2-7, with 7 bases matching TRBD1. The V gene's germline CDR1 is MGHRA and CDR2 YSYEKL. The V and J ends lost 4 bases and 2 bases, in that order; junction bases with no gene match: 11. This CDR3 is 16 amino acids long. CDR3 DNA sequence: TGCGCCAGCAGCCCCAATATGGGGGACAGACCCTACGAGCAGTACTTC. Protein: CASSPNMGDRPYEQYF.

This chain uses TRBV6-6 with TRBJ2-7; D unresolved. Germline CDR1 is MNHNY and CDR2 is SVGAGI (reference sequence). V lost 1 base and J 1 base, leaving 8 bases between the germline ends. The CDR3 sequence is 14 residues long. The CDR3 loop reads CASSYWGRSYEQYF. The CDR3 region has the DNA TGTGCCAGCAGTTACTGGGGAAGGTCCTACGAGCAGTACTTC.

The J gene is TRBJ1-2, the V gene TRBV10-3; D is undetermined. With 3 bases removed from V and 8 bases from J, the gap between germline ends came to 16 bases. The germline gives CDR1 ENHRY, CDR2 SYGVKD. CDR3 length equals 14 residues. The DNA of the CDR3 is TGTGCCATCAGTGAAACCAGCGCCGCGGGAGGCTACACCTTC. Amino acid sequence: CAISETSAAGGYTF.

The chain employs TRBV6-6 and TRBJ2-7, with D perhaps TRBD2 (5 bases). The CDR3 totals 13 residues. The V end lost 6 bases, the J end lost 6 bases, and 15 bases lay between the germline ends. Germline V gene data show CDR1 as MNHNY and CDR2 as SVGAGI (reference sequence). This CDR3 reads CASRPGSYGEQYF. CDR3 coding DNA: TGTGCCAGCAGACCGGGGTCGTACGGCGAGCAGTACTTC.

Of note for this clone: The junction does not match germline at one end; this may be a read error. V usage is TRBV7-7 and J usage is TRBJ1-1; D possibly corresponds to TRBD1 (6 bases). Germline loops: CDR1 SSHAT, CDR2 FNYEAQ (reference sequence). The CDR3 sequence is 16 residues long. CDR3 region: CASSHTGREGNTEAFF. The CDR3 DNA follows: TGTGCTAGCAGCCACACAGGGAGGGAAGGTAACACTGAAGCTTTCTTT.

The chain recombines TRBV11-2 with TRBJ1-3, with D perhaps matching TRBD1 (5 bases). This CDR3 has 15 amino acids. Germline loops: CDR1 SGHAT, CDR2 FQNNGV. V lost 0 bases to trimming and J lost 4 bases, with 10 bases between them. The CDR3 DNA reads TGTGCCAGCAGCTTAGATCAGGGCAGAGGAAACACCATATATTTT. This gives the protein CASSLDQGRGNTIYF.

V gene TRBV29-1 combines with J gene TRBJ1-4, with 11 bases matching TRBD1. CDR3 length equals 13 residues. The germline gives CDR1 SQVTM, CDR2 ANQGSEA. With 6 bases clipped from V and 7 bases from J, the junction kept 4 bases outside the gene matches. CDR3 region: CSVGGTGGEKLFF. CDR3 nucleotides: TGCAGCGTAGGGGGGACAGGGGGTGAAAAACTGTTTTTT. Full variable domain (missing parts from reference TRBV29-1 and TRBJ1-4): SAVISQKPSRDICQRGTSLTIQCQVDSQVTMMFWYRQQPGQSLTLIATANQGSEATYESGFVIDKFPISRPNLTFSTLTVSNMSPEDSSIYLCSVGGTGGEKLFFGSGTQLSVL.

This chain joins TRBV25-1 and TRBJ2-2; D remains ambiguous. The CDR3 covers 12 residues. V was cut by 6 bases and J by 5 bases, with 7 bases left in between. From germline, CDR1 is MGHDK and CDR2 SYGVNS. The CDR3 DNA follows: TGTGCCAGCAGAAGGGCTACCGGGGAGCTGTTTTTT. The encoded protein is CASRRATGELFF.

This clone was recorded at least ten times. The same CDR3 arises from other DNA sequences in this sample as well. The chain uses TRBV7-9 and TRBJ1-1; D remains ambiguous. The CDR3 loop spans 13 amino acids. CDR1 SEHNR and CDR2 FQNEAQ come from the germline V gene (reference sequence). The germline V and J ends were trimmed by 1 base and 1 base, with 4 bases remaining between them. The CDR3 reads CASSLGANTEAFF. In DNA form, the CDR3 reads TGTGCCAGCAGCTTAGGGGCGAACACTGAAGCTTTCTTT. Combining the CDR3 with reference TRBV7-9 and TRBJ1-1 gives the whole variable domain DTGVSQNPRHKITKRGQNVTFRCDPISEHNRLYWYRQTLGQGPEFLTYFQNEAQLEKSRLLSDRFSAERPKGSFSTLEIQRTEQGDSAMYLCASSLGANTEAFFGQGTRLTVV.

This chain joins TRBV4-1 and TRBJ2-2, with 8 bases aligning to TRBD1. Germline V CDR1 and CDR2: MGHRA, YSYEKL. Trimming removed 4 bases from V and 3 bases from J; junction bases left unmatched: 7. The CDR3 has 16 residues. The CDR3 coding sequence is TGCGCCAGCAGCCCGGGGGCGGACAGGGACACCGGGGAGCTGTTTTTT. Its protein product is CASSPGADRDTGELFF.

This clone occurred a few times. DNA for the CDR3: TGTGCCCCTCCCCGGCAGCCGAACACTGAAGCTTTCTTT. It codes for CAPPRQPNTEAFF. The V and J genes are TRBV7-9 and TRBJ1-1, with D uncertain. Germline CDR1 and CDR2: SEHNR and FQNEAQ (reference sequence). The ends were cut back, 11 bases at V and 1 base at J, with 14 bases in the middle. The length of the CDR3 is 13 residues.

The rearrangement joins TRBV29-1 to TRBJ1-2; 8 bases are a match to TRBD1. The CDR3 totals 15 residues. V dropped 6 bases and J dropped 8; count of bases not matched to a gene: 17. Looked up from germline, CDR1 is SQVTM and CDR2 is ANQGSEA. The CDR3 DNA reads TGCAGCGTCCACACGACCCGGACAGGGCTGCAAGGCTACACCTTC. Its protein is CSVHTTRTGLQGYTF.

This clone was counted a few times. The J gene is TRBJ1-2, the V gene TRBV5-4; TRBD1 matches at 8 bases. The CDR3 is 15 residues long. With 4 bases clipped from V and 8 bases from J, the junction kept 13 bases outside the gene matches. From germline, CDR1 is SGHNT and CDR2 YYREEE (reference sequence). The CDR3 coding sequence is TGTGCCAGCAGCGCGCAGTCCGGGACAGGAGGAGGCTACACCTTC. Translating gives CASSAQSGTGGGYTF.

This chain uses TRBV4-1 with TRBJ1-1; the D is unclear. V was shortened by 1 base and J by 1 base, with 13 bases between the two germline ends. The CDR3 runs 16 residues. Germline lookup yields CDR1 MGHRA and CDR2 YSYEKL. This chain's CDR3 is CASSQGGFSGNTEAFF. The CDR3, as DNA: TGCGCCAGCAGCCAAGGGGGATTTTCGGGGAACACTGAAGCTTTCTTT.

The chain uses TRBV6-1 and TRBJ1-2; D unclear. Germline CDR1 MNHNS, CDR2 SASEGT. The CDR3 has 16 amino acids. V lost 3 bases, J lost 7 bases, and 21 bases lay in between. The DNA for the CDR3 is TGTGCCAGCAGTGATTTCTCGATCCAGGCAAGTGGTGGCTACACCTTC. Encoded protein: CASSDFSIQASGGYTF.